The rows below give T cell receptor beta chains drawn from one sample of a study of T cell changes during pregnancy in multiple sclerosis. Profiled with immunoSEQ multiplex PCR; TCRdb holds only in-frame clones, not every one. The sample lists over 90,000 clones; approximately 95% were seen once. The sample consisted of peripheral blood, taken after pregnancy. The source of these receptors is a female donor with multiple sclerosis, enrolled in a pregnancy study. The CDR3 runs from the conserved cysteine through the conserved F or W. The D gene is left open where the match is weak. Part of the rows lack a size; the others show once, few, many or a class for expanded clones.

size,D,J,V,CDR3,DNA
NA,TRBD2,TRBJ2-1,TRBV19,CAASGRSYNEQFF,TGTGCCGCGAGCGGGAGATCTTACAATGAGCAGTTCTTC
NA,NA,TRBJ2-3,TRBV18,CASSGSGRGTDTQYF,TGTGCCAGCTCCGGGTCGGGAAGAGGCACAGATACGCAGTATTTT
NA,NA,TRBJ1-5,TRBV10-2,CASSDRENQPQHF,TGCGCCAGCAGCGACAGAGAGAATCAGCCCCAGCATTTT
NA,NA,TRBJ1-4,TRBV5-1,CASSSTGFNEKLFF,TGCGCCAGCAGCTCGACGGGTTTTAATGAAAAACTGTTTTTT
NA,NA,TRBJ2-7,TRBV28,CASSLPGAHEQYF,TGTGCCAGCAGTTTGCCAGGGGCCCACGAGCAGTACTTC
NA,TRBD2,TRBJ2-1,TRBV6-6,CASSQGGSSYNEQFF,TGTGCCAGCAGTCAAGGCGGGAGCTCCTACAATGAGCAGTTCTTC
NA,NA,TRBJ2-1,TRBV5-1,CASSLGTGRSYNEQFF,TGCGCCAGCAGCTTGGGGACGGGAAGGTCTTACAATGAGCAGTTCTTC
NA,TRBD1,TRBJ1-2,TRBV7-9,CASSSSISSGQNYGYTF,TGTGCCAGCAGCTCAAGCATTTCCTCGGGACAGAACTATGGCTACACCTTC
once,TRBD1,TRBJ2-3,TRBV4-1,CASSQSTGGFNTQYF,TGCGCCAGCAGCCAATCGACAGGGGGCTTTAATACGCAGTATTTT
NA,NA,TRBJ1-2,TRBV4-1,CASSQVGMGGGYGYTF,TGCGCCAGCAGCCAAGTTGGGATGGGGGGAGGATATGGCTACACCTTC
NA,NA,TRBJ2-3,TRBV28,CASSRGGEADTQYF,TGTGCCAGCTCCCGGGGCGGGGAGGCGGATACGCAGTATTTT
NA,NA,TRBJ1-5,TRBV29-1,CSVVVVANQPQHF,TGCAGCGTTGTGGTCGTGGCAAATCAGCCCCAGCATTTT
few,NA,TRBJ1-1,TRBV30,CAWSGGRRRPMNTEAFF,TGTGCCTGGAGTGGGGGGCGTCGAAGGCCCATGAACACTGAAGCTTTCTTT
NA,TRBD2,TRBJ2-3,TRBV30,CAWSLKAGGTDTQYF,TGTGCCTGGAGTTTGAAGGCGGGAGGAACAGATACGCAGTATTTT
NA,NA,TRBJ2-1,TRBV29-1,CSVEDRRGNEQFF,TGCAGCGTTGAAGATCGTAGAGGGAATGAGCAGTTCTTC
NA,TRBD1,TRBJ2-2,TRBV19,CASGTGRVGTGELFF,TGTGCCAGTGGGACAGGGAGGGTGGGCACCGGGGAGCTGTTTTTT
once,NA,TRBJ1-4,TRBV6-6,CASSYWGSNEKLFF,TGTGCCAGCAGTTACTGGGGCTCTAATGAAAAACTGTTTTTT